These T cell receptor beta chains were read from a single sample in a study of siplizumab effects on memory and regulatory T cells. Here immunoSEQ multiplex PCR was the method, and the copy in TCRdb shows in-frame clones only, minus some. The table includes about 64,000 clones, around 96% detected once. Specimen: naive CD8+ T cells sorted from blood. The receptors come from a human donor in good health. Each CDR3 is given with its conserved first and last residue.

v_gene,CDR3aa
TRBV6-6,CASTQGDTQYF
TRBV5-6,CASSPGGVIRTEAFF
TRBV15,CATTPGGAYGYTF
TRBV5-6,CASSLVISGGLTDTQYF
TRBV27,CASSLALFNEQFF
TRBV6-5,CASSYFTGRDTEAFF
TRBV9,CASSLSGLPGGELFF
TRBV7-9,CASSLVADRETQYF
TRBV27,CASSLTTGVEQYF
TRBV7-9,CASSPNLNEQFF
TRBV12-5,CASGFGVQGADNEQFF
TRBV9,CASTLPGSTEAFF
TRBV5-1,CASSLDTYNEQFF
TRBV7-9,CASSLPTSGTNEQFF
TRBV9,CASSGSRGAYEQYF
TRBV6-7,CASSCQTGLAGGKSSYNEQFF
TRBV9,CASSGTGGSGELFF
TRBV14,CASSHGPSGDYNEQFF
TRBV9,CASRAGIYGYTF
TRBV5-5,CASSIGQGAFEQYF
TRBV4-1,CASLAVNNEQFF
TRBV11-1,CASSELGNEQFF
TRBV2,CASSDSGTLWETQYF
TRBV19,CASSIDGAEASEQYF
TRBV7-9,CASSLPGTGSGEQYF
TRBV5-4,CASSWGQGGYTF
TRBV30,CAWSIGPYEQYF
TRBV6-6,CASSYSAVVNYGYTF
TRBV7-7,CASSPGVGEQYF
TRBV9,CASSGEGVITDTQYF
TRBV11-3,CASSTTGYEQYF
TRBV13,CASSSRDRGYEQYF
TRBV6-6,CASRSGSPEAFF
TRBV5-6,CASSAAVSLNTEAFF